This TCR beta chain derives from a study of neurological immune-mediated disorders. Regarding the study as a whole: Among 34 multiple sclerosis patients, 18 had repertoires that phylogenetic grouping placed in one related-CDR3 cluster, a possible signature.

This clonotype has at least ten counts. Its target is not known. CDR1 and CDR2 (germline): SGHDN, FVKESK. V was pared by 3 bases and J by 3 bases, with 24 bases between. This CDR3 is 18 amino acids long. Template-switch 5'RACE cDNA synthesis added a 10-nucleotide unique molecular identifier. Using its own MiXCR run on the 5' RACE reads, TCRdb lists one record per CDR3 protein. Found here are around 130,000 distinct CDR3 sequences, about 3.4% of them singletons; the top ten hold roughly 1.3%. This receptor was taken from a woman in her twenties or thirties with multiple sclerosis. V is TRBV14 and J is TRBJ2-7, with D possibly called TRBD1 or TRBD2 (5 bases each). The sequenced sample was PBMCs. CDR3 bases: TGTGCCAGCAGCCAGGCTTCCATCTCGGGACGCGGATACTACGAGCAGTACTTC. Protein sequence: CASSQASISGRGYYEQYF.